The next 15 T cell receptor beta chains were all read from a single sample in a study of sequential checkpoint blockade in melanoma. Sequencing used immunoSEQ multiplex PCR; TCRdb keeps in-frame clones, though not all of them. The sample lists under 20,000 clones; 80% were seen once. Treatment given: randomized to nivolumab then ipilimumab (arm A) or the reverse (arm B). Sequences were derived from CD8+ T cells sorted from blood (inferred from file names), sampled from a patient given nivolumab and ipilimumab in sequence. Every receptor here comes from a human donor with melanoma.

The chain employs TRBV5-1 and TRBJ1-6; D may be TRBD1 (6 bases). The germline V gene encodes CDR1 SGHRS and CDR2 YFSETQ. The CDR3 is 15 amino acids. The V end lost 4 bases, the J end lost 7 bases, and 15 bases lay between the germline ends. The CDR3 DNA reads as TGCGCCAGCAGCATCGACAGGCCATTAAATTCACCCCTCCACTTT. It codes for CASSIDRPLNSPLHF.

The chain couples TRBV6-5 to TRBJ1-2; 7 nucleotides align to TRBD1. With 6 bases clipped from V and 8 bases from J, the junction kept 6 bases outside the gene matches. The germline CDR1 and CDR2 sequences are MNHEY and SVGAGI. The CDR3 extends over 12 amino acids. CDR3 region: CASSPTGRGYTF. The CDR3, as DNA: TGTGCCAGCAGCCCGACAGGGAGAGGCTACACCTTC.

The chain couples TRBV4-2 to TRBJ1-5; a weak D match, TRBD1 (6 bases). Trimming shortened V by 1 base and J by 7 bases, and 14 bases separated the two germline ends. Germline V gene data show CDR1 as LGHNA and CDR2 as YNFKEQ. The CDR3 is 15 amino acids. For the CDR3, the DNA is TGTGCCAGCAGCCAAGGGACAGCCGCGGAACAGCCCCAGCATTTT. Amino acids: CASSQGTAAEQPQHF.

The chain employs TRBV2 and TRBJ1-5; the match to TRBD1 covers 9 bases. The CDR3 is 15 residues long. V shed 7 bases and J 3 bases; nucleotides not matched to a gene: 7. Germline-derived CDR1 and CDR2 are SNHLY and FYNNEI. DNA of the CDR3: TGTGCCAGCAAGACCGGGACAGGGATCAATCAGCCCCAGCATTTT. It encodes CASKTGTGINQPQHF.

In nucleotides, the CDR3 is TGCGCCAGCAGCCAAGGGACTAGCGGGAGCCGAGGGGATGAGCAGTTCTTC. Translation: CASSQGTSGSRGDEQFF. The genes are TRBV4-3 and TRBJ2-1; 13 bases are shared with TRBD2. Trimming removed 1 base from V and 8 bases from J; junction bases left unmatched: 8. This CDR3 has 17 amino acids. The V gene's germline CDR1 is LGHNA and CDR2 YSLEER.

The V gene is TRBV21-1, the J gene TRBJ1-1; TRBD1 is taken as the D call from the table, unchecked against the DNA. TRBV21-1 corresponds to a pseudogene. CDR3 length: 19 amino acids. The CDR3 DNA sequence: TGTGCCAGCAGCAACGTTGGAGGCGACAGGGGAAAAGTGAACACTGAAGCTTTCTTT. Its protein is CASSNVGGDRGKVNTEAFF.

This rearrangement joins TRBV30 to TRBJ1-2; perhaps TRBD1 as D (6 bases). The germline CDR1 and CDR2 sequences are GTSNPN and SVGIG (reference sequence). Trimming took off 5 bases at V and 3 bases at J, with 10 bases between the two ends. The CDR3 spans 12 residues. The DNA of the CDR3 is TGTGCCTGGGGGGCAGGGGACTATGGCTACACCTTC. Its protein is CAWGAGDYGYTF.

The CDR3 DNA sequence: TGTGCCAGCACCGGACAGGGTGGACTGAACACTGAAGCTTTCTTT. Translation gives CASTGQGGLNTEAFF. This chain connects TRBV2 to TRBJ1-1, with 8 positions matching TRBD1. The CDR3 has 15 residues. Germline lookup yields CDR1 SNHLY and CDR2 FYNNEI. Germline trimming cut 7 bases from V and 0 bases from J; bases unmatched to any gene: 7.

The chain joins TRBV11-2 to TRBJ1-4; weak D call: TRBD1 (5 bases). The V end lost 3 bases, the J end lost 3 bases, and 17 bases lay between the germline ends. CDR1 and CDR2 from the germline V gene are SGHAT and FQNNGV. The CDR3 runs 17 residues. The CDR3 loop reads CASSFGRGGSANEKLFF. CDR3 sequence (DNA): TGTGCCAGCAGCTTCGGGAGGGGAGGTTCGGCTAATGAAAAACTGTTTTTT.

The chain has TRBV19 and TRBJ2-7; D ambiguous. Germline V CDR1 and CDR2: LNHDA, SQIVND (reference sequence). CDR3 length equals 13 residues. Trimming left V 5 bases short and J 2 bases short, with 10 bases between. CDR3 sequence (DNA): TGTGCCAGTAGTCAATTCCATGCCTACGAGCAGTACTTC. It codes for CASSQFHAYEQYF.

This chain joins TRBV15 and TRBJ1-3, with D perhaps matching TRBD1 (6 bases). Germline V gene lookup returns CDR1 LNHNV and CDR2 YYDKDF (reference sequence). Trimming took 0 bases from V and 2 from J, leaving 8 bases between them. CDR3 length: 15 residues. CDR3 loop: CATSRDRQAGNTIYF. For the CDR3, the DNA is TGTGCCACCAGCAGAGATCGACAGGCTGGAAACACCATATATTTT.

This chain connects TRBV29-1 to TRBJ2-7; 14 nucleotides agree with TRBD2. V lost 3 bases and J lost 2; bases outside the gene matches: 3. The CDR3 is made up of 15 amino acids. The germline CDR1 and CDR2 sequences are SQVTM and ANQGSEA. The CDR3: CSVEGLAGATYEQYF. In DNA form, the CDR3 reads TGCAGCGTTGAGGGACTAGCGGGAGCGACCTACGAGCAGTACTTC.

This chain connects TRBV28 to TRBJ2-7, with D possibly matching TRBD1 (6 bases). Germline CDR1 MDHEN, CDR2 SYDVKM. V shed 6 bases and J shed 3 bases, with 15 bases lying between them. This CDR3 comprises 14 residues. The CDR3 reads CASSLQGKGYEQYF. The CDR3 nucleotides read TGTGCCAGCAGCCTACAGGGTAAGGGCTACGAGCAGTACTTC.

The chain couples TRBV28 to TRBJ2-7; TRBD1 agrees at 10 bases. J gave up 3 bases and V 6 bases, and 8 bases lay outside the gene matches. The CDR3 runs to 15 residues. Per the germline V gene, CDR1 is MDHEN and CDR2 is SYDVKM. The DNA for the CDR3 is TGTGCCAGCAGGACGGACAGGGGGGGATTCTACGAGCAGTACTTC. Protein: CASRTDRGGFYEQYF.

The CDR3, as DNA: TGCGCCAGCAGCCCTCGTGGACAGGGTGGTCTATCCCATGAGCAGTTCTTC. Translating it yields CASSPRGQGGLSHEQFF. This chain connects TRBV4-1 to TRBJ2-1; TRBD1 matches 8 bases. Germline CDR1 MGHRA, CDR2 YSYEKL. V lost 4 bases and J lost 8; bases outside the gene matches: 16. The CDR3 loop spans 17 amino acids.